The present TCR beta chain was sequenced within a study of TIL therapy for anti-PD-1-resistant metastatic lung cancer. Study as a whole: Patients had a median age of 54 years (range roughly 38-85).

This was the immunoSEQ v3 assay. Libraries were sequenced to 2 million to 2.5 million read pairs (survey) or roughly 4.5-6 million (deep). Generated by immunoSEQ multiplex PCR, the TCRdb table keeps only in-frame clones and is missing some. The sample includes about 36,000 clones, around 70% of them seen just once. This CDR3 spans 15 amino acids. CDR1 and CDR2 from the germline V gene are SGHAT and FQNNGV. Trimming shortened V by 5 bases and J by 4 bases, and 17 bases separated the two germline ends. Noted time point: pre-treatment sample, taken before nivolumab and TIL therapy. The receptor's source is a person aged 25-85 years with non-small cell lung cancer. The chain is built from TRBV11-2 and TRBJ1-2; no reliable D call. Sequenced material: blood, taken at baseline. CDR3 amino acids: CASSQTVGLVYGYTF. The CDR3 region has the DNA TGTGCCAGCAGCCAAACAGTAGGGTTGGTCTATGGCTACACCTTC. The full variable domain, rest sourced from reference TRBV11-2 and TRBJ1-2, is EAGVAQSPRYKIIEKRQSVAFWCNPISGHATLYWYQQILGQGPKLLIQFQNNGVVDDSQLPKDRFSAERLKGVDSTLKIQPAKLEDSAVYLCASSQTVGLVYGYTFGSGTRLTVV.